This T cell receptor beta chain was observed in a study of metastatic and nonmetastatic thyroid tumors. Nobody among the patients had been given any treatment before thyroid surgery. Via MiXCR, TCRdb re-called the PCR reads. The table includes around 53,000 clones, around a sixth detected once. Germline trimming cut 4 bases from V and 12 bases from J; bases unmatched to any gene: 7. This CDR3 comprises 12 residues. The germline gives CDR1 SGHDT, CDR2 YYEEEE. This clone was observed a handful of times. The sample comprised blood. This sequence was found in a female donor with papillary thyroid cancer or a benign thyroid nodule (not recorded which). Some clones in this sample may be carry-over from other donors' samples. The chain joins TRBV5-6 to TRBJ2-1; 7 positions agree with TRBD2. The CDR3 sequence is CASSRAGVGQFF. The CDR3 nucleotides are TGTGCCAGCAGCCGTGCGGGGGTTGGGCAGTTCTTC.